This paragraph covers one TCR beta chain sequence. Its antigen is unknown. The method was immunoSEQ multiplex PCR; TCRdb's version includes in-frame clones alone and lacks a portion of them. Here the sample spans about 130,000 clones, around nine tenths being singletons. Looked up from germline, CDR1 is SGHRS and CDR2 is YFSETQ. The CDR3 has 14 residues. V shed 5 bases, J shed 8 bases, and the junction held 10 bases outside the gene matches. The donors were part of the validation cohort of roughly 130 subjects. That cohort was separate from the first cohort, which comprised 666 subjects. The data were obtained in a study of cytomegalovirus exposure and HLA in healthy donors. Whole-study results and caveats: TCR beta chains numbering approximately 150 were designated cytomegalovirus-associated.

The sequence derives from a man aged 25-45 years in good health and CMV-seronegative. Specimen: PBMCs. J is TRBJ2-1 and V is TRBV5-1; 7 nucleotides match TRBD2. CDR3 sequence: CASSRTRVEDEQFF. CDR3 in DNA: TGCGCCAGCAGTCGGACTAGGGTTGAGGATGAGCAGTTCTTC.